This T cell receptor (beta chain) appears in the sequencing data of a study of CD8 T cells in Susac syndrome. Turning to the study itself: Patients with Susac syndrome had blood drawn and were at that point therapy-naive, on corticosteroids, or on intravenous immunoglobulin alone.

Study-wide findings and caveats: Susac-specific public clones numbered about 16 in total CD8+ repertoires (and five in CD8+ TEMRA repertoires).

V lost 5 bases and J lost 2, with 20 bases in between. The CDR3 length is 17 residues. Points on this clonotype: Its antigen remains unidentified.

RNA was extracted with the RNeasy kit, and a quantity of roughly 0.5 to 1 ug was reverse transcribed using random hexamers. Each CDR3 protein gets one entry after TCRdb re-called the immunoSEQ multiplex PCR reads with MiXCR. The sample has some 75,000 distinct CDR3 sequences, roughly 92% seen once. Negative isolation yielded CD4+ and CD8+ T cells, and FACS enriched TEMRA cells. This clonotype was obtained from a human donor with Susac syndrome. The chain is built from TRBV12-3 or TRBV12-4 and TRBJ2-3, with a possible D match to TRBD2 (6 bases). Source material: CD8+ T cells from PBMCs. The CDR3 here is CASSPRFGDSATDTQYF. The CDR3 nucleotides are TGTGCCAGCAGTCCTCGGTTTGGGGACTCAGCCACAGATACGCAGTATTTT.